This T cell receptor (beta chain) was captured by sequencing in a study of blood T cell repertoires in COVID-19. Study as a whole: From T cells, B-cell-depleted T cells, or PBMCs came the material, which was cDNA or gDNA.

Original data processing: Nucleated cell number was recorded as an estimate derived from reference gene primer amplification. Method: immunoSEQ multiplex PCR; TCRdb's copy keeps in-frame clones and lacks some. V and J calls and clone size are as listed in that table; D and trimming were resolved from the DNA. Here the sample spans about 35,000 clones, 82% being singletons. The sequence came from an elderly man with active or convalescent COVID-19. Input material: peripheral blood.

CDR3: CASSYSQTGELFF. CDR3 DNA: TGTGCCAGCAGTTACTCCCAAACCGGGGAGCTGTTTTTT. The rearrangement links TRBV6-2 or TRBV6-3 to TRBJ2-2, with D hard to call. The CDR3 spans 13 residues. V dropped 0 bases and J dropped 5 bases, with 4 bases sitting between them. Looked up from germline, CDR1 is MNHEY and CDR2 is SVGEGT.